This section outlines one T cell receptor beta chain sequence together with its context. Antigen unknown. The source of the sample is a study of blood T cells in healthy people across ages. This CDR3 comprises 14 residues. Between the trimmed V and J ends, which lost 7 bases and 4 bases, there was a span of 16 bases. CDR1 and CDR2 from the germline V gene are MNHNY and SVGAGI (reference sequence). The second PCR ran about 6 to 11 cycles with a sample-barcoded 5' primer and J-beta primers. TCRdb re-called the 5' RACE reads with MiXCR, one entry per CDR3 protein. The data contain around 1.5 million distinct CDR3 sequences, around 55% of them seen just once; the ten biggest clones take up more than 6%. Findings and limits, study-wide: Higher diversity, along with more naive CD4+ cells, distinguished long-lived donors from aged donors.

The sample taken for sequencing was blood. This TCR came from a man younger than 30 in good health. The chain carries TRBV6-6 and TRBJ1-2; D ambiguous. This chain's CDR3 is CASNPGGATYGYTF. In DNA, the CDR3 is TGTGCCAGCAACCCCGGAGGCGCAACCTATGGCTACACCTTC.